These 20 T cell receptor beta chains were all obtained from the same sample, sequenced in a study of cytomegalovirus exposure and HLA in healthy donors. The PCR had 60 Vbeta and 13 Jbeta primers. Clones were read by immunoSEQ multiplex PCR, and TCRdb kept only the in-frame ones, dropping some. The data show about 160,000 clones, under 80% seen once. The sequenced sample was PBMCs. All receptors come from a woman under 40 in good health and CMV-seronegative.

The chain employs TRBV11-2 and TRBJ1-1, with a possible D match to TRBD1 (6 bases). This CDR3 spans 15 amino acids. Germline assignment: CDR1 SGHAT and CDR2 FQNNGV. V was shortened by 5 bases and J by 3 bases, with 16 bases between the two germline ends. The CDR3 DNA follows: TGTGCCAGCAGCCCCACGTCGGGGGGCCACACTGAAGCTTTCTTT. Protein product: CASSPTSGGHTEAFF.

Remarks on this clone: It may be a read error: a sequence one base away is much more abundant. The CDR3 spells CASSSSSYEQYF. The CDR3 DNA follows: TGTGCCAGCAGCTCCAGCTCCTACGAGCAGTACTTC. This chain connects TRBV7-8 to TRBJ2-7; D remains ambiguous. Germline-derived CDR1 and CDR2 are SGHVS and FQNEAQ. This CDR3 contains 12 residues. Trimming took 4 bases from V and 0 from J, leaving 4 bases between them.

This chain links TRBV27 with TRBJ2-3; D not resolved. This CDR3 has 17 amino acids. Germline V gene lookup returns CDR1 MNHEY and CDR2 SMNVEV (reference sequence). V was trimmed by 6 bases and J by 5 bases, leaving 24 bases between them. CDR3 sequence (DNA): TGTGCCAGCAGCTTTGAGCGATTGCATGGATTTGAAGATACGCAGTATTTT. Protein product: CASSFERLHGFEDTQYF.

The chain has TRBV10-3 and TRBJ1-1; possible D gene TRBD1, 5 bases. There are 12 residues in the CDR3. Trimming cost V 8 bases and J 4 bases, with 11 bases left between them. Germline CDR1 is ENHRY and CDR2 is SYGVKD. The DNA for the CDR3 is TGTGCCATCGGGACTTCCCCCACTGAAGCTTTCTTT. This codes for CAIGTSPTEAFF.

CDR3 DNA: TGTGCCAGTAAAACAGGGAGTCAGCCCCAGCATTTT. Amino acids: CASKTGSQPQHF. V gene TRBV19 combines with J gene TRBJ1-5; TRBD1 is a possible D gene (6 bases). Germline lookup yields CDR1 LNHDA and CDR2 SQIVND (reference sequence). The V and J ends lost 7 bases and 6 bases respectively, with 10 bases between them. The CDR3 totals 12 residues.

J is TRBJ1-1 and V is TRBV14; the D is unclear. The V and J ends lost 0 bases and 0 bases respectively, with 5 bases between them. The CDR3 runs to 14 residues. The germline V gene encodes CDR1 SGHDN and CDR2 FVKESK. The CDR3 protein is CASSQDPVNTEAFF. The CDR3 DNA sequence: TGTGCCAGCAGCCAAGACCCGGTGAACACTGAAGCTTTCTTT.

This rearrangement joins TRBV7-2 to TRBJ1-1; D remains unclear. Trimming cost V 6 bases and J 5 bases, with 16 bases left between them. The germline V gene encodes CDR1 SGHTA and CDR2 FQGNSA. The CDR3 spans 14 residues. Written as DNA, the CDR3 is TGTGCCAGCAGGCAATTCCGGGGTGGGACTGAAGCTTTCTTT. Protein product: CASRQFRGGTEAFF.

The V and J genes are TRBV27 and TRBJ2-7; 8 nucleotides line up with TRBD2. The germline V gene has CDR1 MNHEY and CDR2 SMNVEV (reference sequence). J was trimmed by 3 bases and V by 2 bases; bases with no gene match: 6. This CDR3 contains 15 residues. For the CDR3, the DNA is TGTGCCAGCAGTTTAACCGCGGGGGGCGGCTACGAGCAGTACTTC. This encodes CASSLTAGGGYEQYF.

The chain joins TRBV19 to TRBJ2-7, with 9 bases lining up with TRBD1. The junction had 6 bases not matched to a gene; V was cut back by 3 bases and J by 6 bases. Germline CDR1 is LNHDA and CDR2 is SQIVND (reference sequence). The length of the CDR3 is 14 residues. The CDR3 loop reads CASSMGQGIIEQYF. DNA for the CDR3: TGTGCCAGTAGTATGGGACAGGGAATCATCGAGCAGTACTTC.

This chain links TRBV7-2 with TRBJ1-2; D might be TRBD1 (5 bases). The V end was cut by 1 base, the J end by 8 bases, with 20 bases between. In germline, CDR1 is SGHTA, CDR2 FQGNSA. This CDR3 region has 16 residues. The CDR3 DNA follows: TGTGCCAGCAGCTTAGACTCCCAGGGAAGATTCGGGGGCTACACCTTC. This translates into CASSLDSQGRFGGYTF.

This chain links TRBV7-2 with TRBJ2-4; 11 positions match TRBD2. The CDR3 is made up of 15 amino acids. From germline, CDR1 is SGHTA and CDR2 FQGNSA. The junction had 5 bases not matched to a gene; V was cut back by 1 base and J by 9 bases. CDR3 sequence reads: CASSLVGTSGIIQYF. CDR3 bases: TGTGCCAGCAGCTTAGTTGGGACTAGCGGTATCATTCAGTACTTC.

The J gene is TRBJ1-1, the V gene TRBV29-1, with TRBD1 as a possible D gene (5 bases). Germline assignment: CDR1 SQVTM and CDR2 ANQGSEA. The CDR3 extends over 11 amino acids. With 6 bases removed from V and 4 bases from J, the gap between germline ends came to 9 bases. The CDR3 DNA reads TGCAGCGTCATAGACAGCACTGAAGCTTTCTTT. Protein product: CSVIDSTEAFF.

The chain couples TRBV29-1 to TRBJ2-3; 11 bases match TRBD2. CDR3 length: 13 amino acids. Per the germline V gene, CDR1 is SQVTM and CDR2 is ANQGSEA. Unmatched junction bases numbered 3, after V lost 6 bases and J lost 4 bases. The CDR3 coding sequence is TGCAGCGTCTTTAGCGGGGGGGCAGATACGCAGTATTTT. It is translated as CSVFSGGADTQYF.

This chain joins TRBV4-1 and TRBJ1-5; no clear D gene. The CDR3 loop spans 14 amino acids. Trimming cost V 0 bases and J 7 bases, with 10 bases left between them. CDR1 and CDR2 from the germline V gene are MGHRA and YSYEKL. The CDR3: CASSQDRSSQPQHF. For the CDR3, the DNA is TGCGCCAGCAGCCAAGATCGTAGCTCCCAGCCCCAGCATTTT.

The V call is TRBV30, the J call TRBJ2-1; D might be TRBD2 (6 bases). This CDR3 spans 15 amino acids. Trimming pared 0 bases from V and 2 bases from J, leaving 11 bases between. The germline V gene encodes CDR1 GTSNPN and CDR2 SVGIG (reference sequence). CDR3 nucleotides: TGTGCCTGGAGTGTAGACGGGGGTCCCTACAATGAGCAGTTCTTC. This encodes CAWSVDGGPYNEQFF. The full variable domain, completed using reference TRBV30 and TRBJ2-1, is SQTIHQWPATLVQPVGSPLSLECTVEGTSNPNLYWYRQAAGRGLQLLFYSVGIGQISSEVPQNLSASRPQDRQFILSSKKLLLSDSGFYLCAWSVDGGPYNEQFFGPGTRLTVL.

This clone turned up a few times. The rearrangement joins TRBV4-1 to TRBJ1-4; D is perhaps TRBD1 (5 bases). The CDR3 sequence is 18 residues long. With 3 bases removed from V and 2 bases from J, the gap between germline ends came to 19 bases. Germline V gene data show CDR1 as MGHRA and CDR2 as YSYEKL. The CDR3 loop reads CASSQSLSREATNEKLFF. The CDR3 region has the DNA TGCGCCAGCAGCCAGTCCTTAAGCAGGGAGGCGACTAATGAAAAACTGTTTTTT.

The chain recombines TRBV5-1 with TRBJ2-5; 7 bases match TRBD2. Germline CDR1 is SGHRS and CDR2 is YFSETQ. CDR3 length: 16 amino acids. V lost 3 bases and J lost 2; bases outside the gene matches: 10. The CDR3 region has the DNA TGCGCCAGCAGCTATTTACCGGGACTACAACAAGAGACCCAGTACTTC. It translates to CASSYLPGLQQETQYF. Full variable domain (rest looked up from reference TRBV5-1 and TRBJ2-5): KAGVTQTPRYLIKTRGQQVTLSCSPISGHRSVSWYQQTPGQGLQFLFEYFSETQRNKGNFPGRFSGRQFSNSRSEMNVSTLELGDSALYLCASSYLPGLQQETQYFGPGTRLLVL.

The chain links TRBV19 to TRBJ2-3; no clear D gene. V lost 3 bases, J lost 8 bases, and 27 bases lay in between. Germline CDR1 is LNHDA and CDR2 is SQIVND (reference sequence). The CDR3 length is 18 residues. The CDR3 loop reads CASSIPAPAGREFVTQYF. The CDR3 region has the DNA TGTGCCAGTAGTATCCCCGCGCCGGCAGGAAGAGAGTTCGTTACGCAGTATTTT.

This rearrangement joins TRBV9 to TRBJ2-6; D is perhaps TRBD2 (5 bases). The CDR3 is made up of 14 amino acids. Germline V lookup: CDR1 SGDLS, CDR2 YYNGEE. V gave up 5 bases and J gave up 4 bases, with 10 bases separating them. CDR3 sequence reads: CASSPSGGANVLTF. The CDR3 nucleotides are TGTGCCAGCAGTCCCTCGGGGGGGGCCAACGTCCTGACTTTC.

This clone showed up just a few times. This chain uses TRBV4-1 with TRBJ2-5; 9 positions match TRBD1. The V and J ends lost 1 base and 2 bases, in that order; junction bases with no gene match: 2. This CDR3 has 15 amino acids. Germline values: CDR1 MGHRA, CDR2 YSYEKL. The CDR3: CASSQGDRVQETQYF. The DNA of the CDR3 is TGCGCCAGCAGCCAAGGGGACAGGGTACAAGAGACCCAGTACTTC.